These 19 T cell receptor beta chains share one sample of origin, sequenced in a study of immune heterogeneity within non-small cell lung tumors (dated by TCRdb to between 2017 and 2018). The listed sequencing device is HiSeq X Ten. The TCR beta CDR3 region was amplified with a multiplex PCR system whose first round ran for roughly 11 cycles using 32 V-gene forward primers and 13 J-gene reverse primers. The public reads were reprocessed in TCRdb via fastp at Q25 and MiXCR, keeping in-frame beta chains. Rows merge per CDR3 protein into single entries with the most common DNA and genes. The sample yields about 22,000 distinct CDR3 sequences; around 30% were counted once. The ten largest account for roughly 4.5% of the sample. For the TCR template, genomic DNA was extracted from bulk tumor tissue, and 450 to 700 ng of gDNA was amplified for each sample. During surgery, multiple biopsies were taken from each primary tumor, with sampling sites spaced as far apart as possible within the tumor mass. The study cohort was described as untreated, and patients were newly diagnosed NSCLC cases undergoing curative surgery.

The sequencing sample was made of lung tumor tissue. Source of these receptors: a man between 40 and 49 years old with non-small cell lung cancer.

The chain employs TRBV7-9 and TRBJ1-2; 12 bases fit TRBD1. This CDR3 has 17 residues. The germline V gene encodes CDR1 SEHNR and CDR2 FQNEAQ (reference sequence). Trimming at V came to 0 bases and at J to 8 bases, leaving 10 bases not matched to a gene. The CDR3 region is CASSLAGTGGARGGYTF. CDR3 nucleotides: TGTGCCAGCAGCTTAGCGGGGACAGGGGGCGCGAGAGGAGGCTACACCTTC. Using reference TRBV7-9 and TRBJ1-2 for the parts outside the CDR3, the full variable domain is DTGVSQNPRHKITKRGQNVTFRCDPISEHNRLYWYRQTLGQGPEFLTYFQNEAQLEKSRLLSDRFSAERPKGSFSTLEIQRTEQGDSAMYLCASSLAGTGGARGGYTFGSGTRLTVV.

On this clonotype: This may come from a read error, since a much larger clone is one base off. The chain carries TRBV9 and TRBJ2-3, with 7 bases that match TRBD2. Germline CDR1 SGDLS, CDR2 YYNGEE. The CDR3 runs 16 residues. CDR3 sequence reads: CDSSPIAGDQRDTQYF. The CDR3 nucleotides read TGTGACAGCAGCCCCATCGCGGGGGACCAACGAGATACGCAGTATTTT.

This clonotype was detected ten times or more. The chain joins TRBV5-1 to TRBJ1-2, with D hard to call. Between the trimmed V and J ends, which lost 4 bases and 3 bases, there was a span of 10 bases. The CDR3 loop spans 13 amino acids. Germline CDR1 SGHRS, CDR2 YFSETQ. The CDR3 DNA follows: TGCGCCAGCAGCGAGGACGGGTACTATGGCTACACCTTC. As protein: CASSEDGYYGYTF.

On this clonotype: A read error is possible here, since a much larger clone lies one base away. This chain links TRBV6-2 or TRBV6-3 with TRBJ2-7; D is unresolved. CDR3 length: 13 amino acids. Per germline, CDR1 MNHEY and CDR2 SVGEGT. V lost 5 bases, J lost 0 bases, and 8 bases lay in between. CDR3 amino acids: CASSDSASYEQYF. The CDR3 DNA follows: TGTGCCAGCAGTGATTCGGCCTCCTACGAGCAGTACTTC.

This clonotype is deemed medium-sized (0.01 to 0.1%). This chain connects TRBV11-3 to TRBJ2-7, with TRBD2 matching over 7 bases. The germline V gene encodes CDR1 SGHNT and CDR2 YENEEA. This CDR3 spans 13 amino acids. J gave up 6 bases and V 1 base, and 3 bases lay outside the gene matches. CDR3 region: CASSLGGSGEQYF. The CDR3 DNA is TGTGCCAGCAGCTTAGGCGGGAGCGGCGAGCAGTACTTC.

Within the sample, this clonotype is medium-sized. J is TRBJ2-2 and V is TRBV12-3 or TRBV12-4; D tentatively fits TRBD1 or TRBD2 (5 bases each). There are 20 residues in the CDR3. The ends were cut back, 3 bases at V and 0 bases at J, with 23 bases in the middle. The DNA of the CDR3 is TGTGCCAGCAGTTTGCGAGTCACCCCAGGTGGGACGGCGAACACCGGGGAGCTGTTTTTT. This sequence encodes CASSLRVTPGGTANTGELFF.

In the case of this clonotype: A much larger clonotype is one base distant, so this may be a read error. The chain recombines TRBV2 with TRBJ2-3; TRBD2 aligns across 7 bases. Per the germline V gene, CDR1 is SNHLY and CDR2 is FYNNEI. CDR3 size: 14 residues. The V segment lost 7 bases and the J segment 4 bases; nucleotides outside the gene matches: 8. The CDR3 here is CASTWRGGADTQYF. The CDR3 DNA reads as TGTGCCAGCACTTGGAGGGGAGGGGCAGATACGCAGTATTTT.

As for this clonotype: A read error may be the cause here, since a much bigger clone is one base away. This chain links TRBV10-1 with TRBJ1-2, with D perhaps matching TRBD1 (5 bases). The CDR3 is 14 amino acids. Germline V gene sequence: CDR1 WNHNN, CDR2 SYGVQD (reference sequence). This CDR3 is CASSKSGVGYGYTF. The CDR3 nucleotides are TGCGCCAGCAGTAAGTCGGGGGTCGGCTATGGCTACACCTTC.

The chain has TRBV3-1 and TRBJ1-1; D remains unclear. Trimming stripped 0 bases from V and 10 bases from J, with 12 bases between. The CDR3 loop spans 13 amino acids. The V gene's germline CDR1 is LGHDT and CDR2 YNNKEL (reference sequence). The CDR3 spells CASSQDPGLSAFF. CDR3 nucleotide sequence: TGTGCCAGCAGCCAAGACCCCGGTCTCTCAGCTTTCTTT. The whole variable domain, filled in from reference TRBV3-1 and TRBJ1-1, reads DTAVSQTPKYLVTQMGNDKSIKCEQNLGHDTMYWYKQDSKKFLKIMFSYNNKELIINETVPNRFSPKSPDKAHLNLHINSLELGDSAVYFCASSQDPGLSAFFGQGTRLTVV.

The CDR3 DNA sequence: TGTGCCATCAGTGAGTCTTCAGGGAGTAACACTGAAGCTTTCTTT. Amino acid sequence: CAISESSGSNTEAFF. The rearrangement links TRBV10-3 to TRBJ1-1, with a weak D call TRBD1 (5 bases). V gave up 0 bases and J gave up 2 bases, with 10 bases separating them. The CDR3 is 15 amino acids. Germline V gene sequence: CDR1 ENHRY, CDR2 SYGVKD.

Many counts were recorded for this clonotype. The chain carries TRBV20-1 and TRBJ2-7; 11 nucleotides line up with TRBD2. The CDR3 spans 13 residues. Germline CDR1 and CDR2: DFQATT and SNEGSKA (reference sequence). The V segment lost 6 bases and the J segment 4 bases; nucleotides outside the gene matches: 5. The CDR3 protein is CSATVAGGYEQYF. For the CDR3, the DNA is TGCAGTGCCACGGTAGCGGGAGGGTACGAGCAGTACTTC.

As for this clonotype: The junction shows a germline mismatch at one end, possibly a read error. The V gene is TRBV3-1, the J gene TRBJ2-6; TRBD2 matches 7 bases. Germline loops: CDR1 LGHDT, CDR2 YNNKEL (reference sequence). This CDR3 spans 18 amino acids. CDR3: CASSQELAGLSGANVLTF. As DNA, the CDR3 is TGTGCCAGCAGCCAAGAATTAGCGGGTCTCTCTGGGGCCAATGTCCTGACTTTC.

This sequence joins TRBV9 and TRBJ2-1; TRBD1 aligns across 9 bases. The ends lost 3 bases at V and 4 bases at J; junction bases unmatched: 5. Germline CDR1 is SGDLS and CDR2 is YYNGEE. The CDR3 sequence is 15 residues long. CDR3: CASSEQGAPYNEQFF. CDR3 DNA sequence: TGTGCCAGCAGCGAACAGGGGGCCCCTTACAATGAGCAGTTCTTC. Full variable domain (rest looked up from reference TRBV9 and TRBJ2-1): DSGVTQTPKHLITATGQRVTLRCSPRSGDLSVYWYQQSLDQGLQFLIQYYNGEERAKGNILERFSAQQFPDLHSELNLSSLELGDSALYFCASSEQGAPYNEQFFGPGTRLTVL.

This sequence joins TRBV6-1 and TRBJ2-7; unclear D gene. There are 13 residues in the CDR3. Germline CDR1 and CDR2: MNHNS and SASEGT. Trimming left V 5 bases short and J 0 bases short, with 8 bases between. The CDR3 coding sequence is TGTGCCAGCAGTTTAGGCTACTCCTACGAGCAGTACTTC. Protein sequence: CASSLGYSYEQYF.

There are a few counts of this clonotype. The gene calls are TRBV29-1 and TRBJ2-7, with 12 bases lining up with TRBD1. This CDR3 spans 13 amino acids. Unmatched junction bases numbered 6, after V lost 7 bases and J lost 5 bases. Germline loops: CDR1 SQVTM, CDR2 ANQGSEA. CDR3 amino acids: CSAGTGGRHEQYF. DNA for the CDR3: TGCAGCGCCGGGACAGGGGGCCGCCACGAGCAGTACTTC.

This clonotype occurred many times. The CDR3 DNA follows: TGTGCCAGCAGTGAAGGGTGGGTGTCTGGCTACACCTTC. Its protein product is CASSEGWVSGYTF. This chain links TRBV6-1 with TRBJ1-2; D not resolved. The CDR3 extends over 13 amino acids. V lost 1 base and J lost 7, with 10 bases in between. Germline values: CDR1 MNHNS, CDR2 SASEGT.

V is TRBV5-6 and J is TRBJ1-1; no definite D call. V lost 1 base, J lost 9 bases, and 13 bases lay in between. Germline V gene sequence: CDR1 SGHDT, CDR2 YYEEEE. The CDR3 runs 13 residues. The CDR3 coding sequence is TGTGCCAGCAGCTTGATAATGCAGGATAAAGCTTTCTTT. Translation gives CASSLIMQDKAFF. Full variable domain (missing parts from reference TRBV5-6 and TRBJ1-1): DAGVTQSPTHLIKTRGQQVTLRCSPKSGHDTVSWYQQALGQGPQFIFQYYEEEERQRGNFPDRFSGHQFPNYSSELNVNALLLGDSALYLCASSLIMQDKAFFGQGTRLTVV.

CDR3 sequence (DNA): TGCGCCAGCAAGAACTACAATGAGCAGTTCTTC. The encoded protein is CASKNYNEQFF. The rearrangement joins TRBV5-1 to TRBJ2-1, with unresolved D. CDR1 SGHRS and CDR2 YFSETQ come from the germline V gene. Trimming pared 6 bases from V and 3 bases from J, leaving 4 bases between. CDR3 length: 11 amino acids.

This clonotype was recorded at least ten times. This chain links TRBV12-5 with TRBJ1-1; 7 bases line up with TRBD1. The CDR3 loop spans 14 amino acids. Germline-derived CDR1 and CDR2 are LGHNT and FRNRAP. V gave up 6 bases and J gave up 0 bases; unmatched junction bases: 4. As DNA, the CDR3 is TGTGCTAGTGGAACCGACAGGGTGAACACTGAAGCTTTCTTT. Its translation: CASGTDRVNTEAFF.